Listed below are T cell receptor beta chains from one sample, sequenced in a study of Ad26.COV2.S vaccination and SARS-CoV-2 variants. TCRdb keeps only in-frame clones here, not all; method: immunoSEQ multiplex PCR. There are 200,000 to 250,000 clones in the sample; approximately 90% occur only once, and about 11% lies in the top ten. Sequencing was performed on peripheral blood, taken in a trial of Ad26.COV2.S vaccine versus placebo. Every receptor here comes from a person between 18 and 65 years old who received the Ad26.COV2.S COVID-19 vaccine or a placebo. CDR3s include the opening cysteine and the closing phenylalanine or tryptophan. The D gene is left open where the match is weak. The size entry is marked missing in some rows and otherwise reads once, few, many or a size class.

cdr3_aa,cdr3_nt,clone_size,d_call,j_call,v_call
CASSSWTEGKNTIYF,TGTGCCAGCAGCTCTTGGACAGAGGGAAAAAACACCATATATTTT,-,-,TRBJ1-3,TRBV11-2
CASSYSWNQPQHF,TGTGCCAGCAGTTACTCGTGGAATCAGCCCCAGCATTTT,-,-,TRBJ1-5,TRBV6-5
CASSLFRGSPLHF,TGTGCCAGCAGCTTATTCCGGGGTTCACCCCTCCACTTT,-,-,TRBJ1-6,TRBV7-3
CASSFFVAGRYGYTF,TGTGCCAGCAGCTTCTTTGTGGCAGGGCGCTATGGCTACACCTTC,-,-,TRBJ1-2,TRBV5-6
CSVEISAYNEQFF,TGCAGCGTTGAGATCTCGGCCTACAATGAGCAGTTCTTC,-,-,TRBJ2-1,TRBV29-1
CASSVALSGTSGNTIYF,TGTGCCAGCAGCGTAGCTCTTTCAGGGACGTCTGGAAACACCATATATTTT,-,-,TRBJ1-3,TRBV9
CSVGLAGGTLSPQYF,TGCAGCGTTGGTCTCGCGGGGGGGACTCTCTCTCCGCAGTATTTT,-,TRBD2,TRBJ2-3,TRBV29-1
CASSFATGTGVNEQFF,TGTGCCAGCAGCTTTGCGACCGGGACAGGGGTTAATGAGCAGTTCTTC,-,TRBD1,TRBJ2-1,TRBV7-3
CASSQDFSGGSYEQYF,TGTGCCAGCAGCCAAGATTTTTCGGGAGGATCGTACGAGCAGTACTTC,few,TRBD2,TRBJ2-7,TRBV4-2
CAISPGGETQYF,TGTGCCATCAGTCCAGGGGGAGAGACCCAGTACTTC,-,TRBD1,TRBJ2-5,TRBV10-3
CASRGIHTNQWSSPLHF,TGTGCCAGCCGGGGGATCCACACAAATCAGTGGAGTTCACCCCTCCACTTT,few,-,TRBJ1-6,TRBV28
CASKFSAGGEQYF,TGTGCCAGCAAATTTTCGGCAGGGGGCGAGCAGTACTTC,-,TRBD1,TRBJ2-7,TRBV2
CASSSLQEGSFGNTIYF,TGTGCCAGCAGTTCCCTACAGGAGGGGAGTTTTGGAAACACCATATATTTT,-,-,TRBJ1-3,TRBV27